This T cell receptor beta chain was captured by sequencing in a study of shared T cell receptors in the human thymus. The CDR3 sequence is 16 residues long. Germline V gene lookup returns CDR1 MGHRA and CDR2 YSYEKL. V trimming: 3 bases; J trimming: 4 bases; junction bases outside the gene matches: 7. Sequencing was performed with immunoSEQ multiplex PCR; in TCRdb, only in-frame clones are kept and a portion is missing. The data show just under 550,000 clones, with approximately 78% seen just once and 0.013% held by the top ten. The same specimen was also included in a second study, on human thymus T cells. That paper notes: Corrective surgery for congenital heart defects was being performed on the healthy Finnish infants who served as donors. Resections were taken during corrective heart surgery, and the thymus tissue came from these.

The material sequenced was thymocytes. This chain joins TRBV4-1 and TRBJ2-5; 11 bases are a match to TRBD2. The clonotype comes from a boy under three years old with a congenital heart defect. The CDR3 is CASSQMGTSGGETQYF. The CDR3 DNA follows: TGCGCCAGCAGCCAGATGGGGACTAGCGGAGGAGAGACCCAGTACTTC.